This is a list of T cell receptor beta chains from one sample in a study of response to subunit inactivated influenza vaccine. A single record per CDR3 protein comes from TCRdb applying MiXCR to the RT-PCR reads. The repertoire holds approximately 530,000 distinct CDR3 sequences, with approximately 13% as singletons. The sample here was PBMCs from blood, taken roughly 46 days after vaccination. These receptors originate from a man aged 50-60 years who received an inactivated influenza vaccine. CDR3s include the opening cysteine and the closing phenylalanine or tryptophan. D genes are given only for firm matches. Part of the rows lack a size; the others show once, few, many or a class for expanded clones.

v_gene	d_gene	abundance	j_gene	CDR3aa	CDR3nt
TRBV18	TRBD2	-	TRBJ2-7	CASSPFGTSGVHEQYF	TGTGCCAGCTCACCATTCGGGACTAGCGGGGTCCACGAGCAGTACTTC
TRBV15	-	-	TRBJ2-1	CATRRTDYNEQFF	TGTGCCACCAGGAGGACAGATTACAATGAGCAGTTCTTC
TRBV7-2	TRBD1	-	TRBJ2-1	CASSSRTGGNYNEQFF	TGTGCCAGCAGCTCGCGAACAGGGGGCAACTACAATGAGCAGTTCTTC
TRBV10-2	-	few	TRBJ2-5	CASSEIGLETQYF	TGCGCCAGCAGTGAGATCGGGTTAGAGACCCAGTACTTC
TRBV10-3	-	few	TRBJ2-7	CAISEGATIFYEQYF	TGTGCCATCAGTGAAGGGGCCACGATATTCTACGAGCAGTACTTC
TRBV5-1	-	few	TRBJ2-5	CASSFTVAQETQYF	TGCGCCAGCAGCTTTACAGTGGCCCAAGAGACCCAGTACTTC
TRBV7-3	-	-	TRBJ2-3	CASSLARGEDTQYF	TGTGCCAGCAGCTTAGCCAGGGGGGAGGATACGCAGTATTTT
TRBV11-2	-	-	TRBJ1-6	CASSLAGGYNSPLHF	TGTGCCAGCAGCTTAGCGGGGGGCTATAATTCACCCCTCCACTTT
TRBV20-1	TRBD1	few	TRBJ1-5	CSALRGQINQPQHF	TGCAGTGCCCTGAGGGGACAGATCAATCAGCCCCAGCATTTT
TRBV20-1	TRBD1	many	TRBJ2-2	CSARETGVGELFF	TGCAGTGCTAGGGAAACAGGGGTCGGGGAGCTGTTTTTT
TRBV28	TRBD1	-	TRBJ2-7	CASSDLTGREQYF	TGTGCCAGCAGCGACTTGACAGGGCGCGAGCAGTACTTC
TRBV4-3	-	few	TRBJ2-3	CASSQDRLQGGAEYF	TGCGCCAGCAGCCAAGATAGGTTACAGGGTGGAGCGGAGTATTTT
TRBV20-1	TRBD2	-	TRBJ2-1	CSARDLLAGGEQFF	TGCAGTGCTAGAGATCTACTAGCGGGGGGTGAGCAGTTCTTC
TRBV19	-	-	TRBJ2-2	CASSIGDGELFF	TGTGCCAGTAGTATCGGCGACGGGGAGCTGTTTTTT
TRBV7-9	-	-	TRBJ1-2	CASSLEGTGGYTF	TGTGCCAGCAGCTTAGAAGGGACCGGTGGCTACACCTTC
TRBV10-3	TRBD2	-	TRBJ2-3	CATLQSSSGFTDTQYF	TGTGCCACCCTCCAGTCGTCTAGCGGGTTTACAGATACGCAGTATTTT
TRBV12-3/TRBV12-4	-	few	TRBJ2-7	CASSISWTAEQYF	TGTGCCAGCAGTATATCCTGGACAGCCGAGCAGTACTTC
TRBV12-3/TRBV12-4	-	few	TRBJ2-6	CASSLHSGANVLTF	TGTGCCAGCAGTTTACACTCTGGGGCCAACGTCCTGACTTTC
TRBV6-1	TRBD2	few	TRBJ2-5	CASSPGRGETQYF	TGTGCCAGCAGCCCCGGGAGGGGAGAGACCCAGTACTTC
TRBV4-3	-	many	TRBJ2-3	CASSQDSGDTQYF	TGCGCCAGCAGCCAAGATTCAGGGGATACGCAGTATTTT
TRBV5-1	-	many	TRBJ1-1	CASSLQNTEAFF	TGCGCCAGCAGCTTACAGAACACTGAAGCTTTCTTT
TRBV7-9	TRBD1	-	TRBJ2-7	CASSLQTGASSYEQYF	TGTGCCAGCAGCTTACAGACAGGGGCGAGCTCCTACGAGCAGTACTTC
TRBV9	TRBD2	few	TRBJ2-1	CASSSPMTSGYNEQFF	TGTGCCAGCAGCTCCCCCATGACTAGCGGGTACAATGAGCAGTTCTTC
TRBV6-5	-	many	TRBJ2-4	CATLHRSIQYF	TGTGCCACCCTCCATCGTAGCATTCAGTACTTC
TRBV20-1	-	-	TRBJ2-5	CSARVASETQYF	TGCAGTGCTAGAGTTGCTTCGGAGACCCAGTACTTC
TRBV7-2	-	many	TRBJ2-1	CASSLAPTGLVGYNEQFF	TGTGCCAGCAGCTTAGCGCCAACGGGGTTAGTGGGGTACAATGAGCAGTTCTTC
TRBV12-3/TRBV12-4	-	-	TRBJ2-1	CASSNTPGRVNEQFF	TGTGCCAGCAGCAATACCCCCGGCAGGGTCAATGAGCAGTTCTTC
TRBV6-1	TRBD2	-	TRBJ2-7	CASRGTSAWRGEQYF	TGTGCCAGCAGAGGAACTAGCGCCTGGCGGGGCGAGCAGTACTTC
TRBV5-1	-	many	TRBJ1-1	CASSLSIGAVTEAFF	TGCGCCAGCAGCTTGAGCATCGGGGCGGTCACTGAAGCTTTCTTT
TRBV5-5	-	many	TRBJ2-3	CASSLYSTDTQYF	TGTGCCAGCAGCTTGTATAGCACAGATACGCAGTATTTT
TRBV3-1	TRBD2	few	TRBJ2-3	CASSQDDSGGTDTQYF	TGTGCCAGCAGCCAAGATGATAGCGGGGGGACAGATACGCAGTATTTT
TRBV3-1	-	many	TRBJ1-6	CASSQGFAPLHF	TGTGCCAGCAGCCAAGGCTTCGCACCCCTCCACTTT
TRBV6-1	-	-	TRBJ2-3	CATGAASTDTQYF	TGTGCCACAGGCGCAGCTAGCACAGATACGCAGTATTTT
TRBV13	-	few	TRBJ2-7	CASSSGPRSYEQYF	TGTGCCAGCAGCTCGGGACCCCGGTCCTACGAGCAGTACTTC
TRBV12-3/TRBV12-4	-	few	TRBJ1-6	CASSLDGLAVGSPLHF	TGTGCCAGCAGTTTAGACGGGTTGGCAGTAGGATCACCCCTCCACTTT
TRBV24-1	-	-	TRBJ2-4	CATSDTRDPLAKNIQYF	TGTGCCACCAGTGATACCCGGGACCCACTAGCCAAAAACATTCAGTACTTC
TRBV7-2	-	few	TRBJ1-6	CASSLGDVSSPLHF	TGTGCCAGCAGCTTAGGTGATGTCAGTTCACCCCTCCACTTT
TRBV27	TRBD2	many	TRBJ2-1	CASSLVAGDNEQFF	TGTGCCAGCAGTTTAGTGGCGGGAGACAATGAGCAGTTCTTC
TRBV7-2	-	-	TRBJ2-6	CASSPHRAGANALTF	TGTGCCAGCAGCCCCCACAGGGCTGGGGCCAACGCCCTGACTTTC
TRBV12-3/TRBV12-4	-	-	TRBJ1-2	CASTDPGGYGYTF	TGTGCCAGCACAGACCCTGGTGGCTATGGCTACACCTTC
TRBV6-5	-	-	TRBJ2-5	CASSHSGLGETQYF	TGTGCCAGCAGTCACTCTGGTCTCGGGGAGACCCAGTACTTC
TRBV20-1	-	few	TRBJ2-3	CSARVGFTDTQYF	TGCAGTGCTAGAGTAGGGTTCACAGATACGCAGTATTTT
TRBV4-2	-	-	TRBJ1-1	CASSQASRMNTEAFF	TGTGCCAGCAGCCAAGCGAGTAGGATGAACACTGAAGCTTTCTTT
TRBV15	-	-	TRBJ2-1	CATSDLTGNSYNEQFF	TGTGCCACCAGCGACCTCACAGGGAACTCCTACAATGAGCAGTTCTTC
TRBV29-1	-	many	TRBJ1-1	CSVSGAFF	TGCAGCGTTAGCGGAGCTTTCTTT
TRBV7-2	-	-	TRBJ2-2	CASSLARRRAGELFF	TGTGCCAGCAGCTTAGCGCGCAGGCGGGCCGGGGAGCTGTTTTTT